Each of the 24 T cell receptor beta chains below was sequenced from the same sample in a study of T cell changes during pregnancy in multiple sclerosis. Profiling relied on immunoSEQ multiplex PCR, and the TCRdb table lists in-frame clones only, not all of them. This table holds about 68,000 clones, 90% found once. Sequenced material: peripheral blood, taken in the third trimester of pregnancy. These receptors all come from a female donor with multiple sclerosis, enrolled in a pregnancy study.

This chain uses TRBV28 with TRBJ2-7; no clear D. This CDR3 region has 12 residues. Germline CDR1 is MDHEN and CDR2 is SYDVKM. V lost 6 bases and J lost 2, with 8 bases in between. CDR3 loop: CASSTNPYEQYF. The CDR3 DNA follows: TGTGCCAGCAGCACAAATCCCTACGAGCAGTACTTC. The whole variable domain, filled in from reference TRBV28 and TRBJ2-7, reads DVKVTQSSRYLVKRTGEKVFLECVQDMDHENMFWYRQDPGLGLRLIYFSYDVKMKEKGDIPEGYSVSREKKERFSLILESASTNQTSMYLCASSTNPYEQYFGPGTRLTVT.

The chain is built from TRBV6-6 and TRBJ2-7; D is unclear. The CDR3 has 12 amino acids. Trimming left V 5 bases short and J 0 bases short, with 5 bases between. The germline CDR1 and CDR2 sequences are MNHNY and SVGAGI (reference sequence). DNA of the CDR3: TGTGCCAGCAGTCTAAGCTCCTACGAGCAGTACTTC. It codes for CASSLSSYEQYF.

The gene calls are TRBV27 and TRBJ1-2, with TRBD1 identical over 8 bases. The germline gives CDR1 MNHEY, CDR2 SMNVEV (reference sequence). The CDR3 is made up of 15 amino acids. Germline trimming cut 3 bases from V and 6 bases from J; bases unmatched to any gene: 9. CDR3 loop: CASSFSSDRVNGYTF. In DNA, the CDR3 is TGTGCCAGCAGTTTTTCTTCGGACAGGGTGAATGGCTACACCTTC.

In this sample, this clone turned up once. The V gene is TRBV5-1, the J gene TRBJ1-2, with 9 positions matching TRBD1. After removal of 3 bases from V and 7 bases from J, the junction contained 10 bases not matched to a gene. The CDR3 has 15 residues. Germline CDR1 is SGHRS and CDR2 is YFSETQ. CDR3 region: CASSSDIQGASGYTF. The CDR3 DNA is TGCGCCAGCAGCTCCGACATACAGGGGGCTAGTGGCTACACCTTC.

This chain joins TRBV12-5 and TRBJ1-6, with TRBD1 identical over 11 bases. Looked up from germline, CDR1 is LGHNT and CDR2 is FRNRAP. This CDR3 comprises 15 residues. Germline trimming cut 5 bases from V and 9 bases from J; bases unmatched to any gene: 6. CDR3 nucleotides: TGTGCTAGTGGTCATGGGACAGGGGGGGGTTCACCCCTCCACTTT. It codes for CASGHGTGGGSPLHF.

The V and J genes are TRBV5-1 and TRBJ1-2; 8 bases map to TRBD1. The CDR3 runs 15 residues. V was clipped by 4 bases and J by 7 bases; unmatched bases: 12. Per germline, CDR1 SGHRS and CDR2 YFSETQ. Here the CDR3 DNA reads TGCGCCAGCAGCATCGGGACAGGTGAAGTACTTGGCTACACCTTC. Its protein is CASSIGTGEVLGYTF.

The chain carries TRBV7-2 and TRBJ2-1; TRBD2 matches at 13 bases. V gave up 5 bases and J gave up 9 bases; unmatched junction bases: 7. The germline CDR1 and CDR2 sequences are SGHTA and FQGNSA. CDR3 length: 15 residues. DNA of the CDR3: TGTGCCAGCAGCGGGACTAGCGGGAAGTGGGTTGAGCAGTTCTTC. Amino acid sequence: CASSGTSGKWVEQFF. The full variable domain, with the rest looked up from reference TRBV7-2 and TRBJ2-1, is GAGVSQSPSNKVTEKGKDVELRCDPISGHTALYWYRQSLGQGLEFLIYFQGNSAPDKSGLPSDRFSAERTGGSVSTLTIQRTQQEDSAVYLCASSGTSGKWVEQFFGPGTRLTVL.

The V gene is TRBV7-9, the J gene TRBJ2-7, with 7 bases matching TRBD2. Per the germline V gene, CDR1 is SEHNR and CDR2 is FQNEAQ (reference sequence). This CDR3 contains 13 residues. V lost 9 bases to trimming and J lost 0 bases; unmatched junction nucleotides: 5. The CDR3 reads CASEGGSSYEQYF. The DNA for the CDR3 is TGTGCCAGTGAGGGAGGGAGCTCCTACGAGCAGTACTTC.

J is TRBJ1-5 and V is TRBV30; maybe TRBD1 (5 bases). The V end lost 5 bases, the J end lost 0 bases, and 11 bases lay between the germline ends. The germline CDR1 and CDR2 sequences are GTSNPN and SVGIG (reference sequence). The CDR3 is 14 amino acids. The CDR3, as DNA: TGTGCCTGGTCCACAGGTTATAGCAATCAGCCCCAGCATTTT. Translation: CAWSTGYSNQPQHF.

The CDR3 coding sequence is TGTGCCAGTAGTCTCTCGTGGACAGCGATAGACGAGCAGTACTTC. Translation: CASSLSWTAIDEQYF. The chain uses TRBV19 and TRBJ2-7; a possible D gene is TRBD1 (6 bases). Deletions cut 5 bases from V and 5 bases from J, with 19 bases between. The CDR3 spans 15 residues. Germline assignment: CDR1 LNHDA and CDR2 SQIVND (reference sequence).

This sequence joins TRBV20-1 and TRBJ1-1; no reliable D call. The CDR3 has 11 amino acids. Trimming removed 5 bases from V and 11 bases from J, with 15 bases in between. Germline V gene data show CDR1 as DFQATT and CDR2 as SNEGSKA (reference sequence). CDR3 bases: TGCAGTGCTGAGGGCGGCAGTAAGGCTTTCTTT. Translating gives CSAEGGSKAFF.

CDR3 region: CASSAAGVSTEAFF. In nucleotides, the CDR3 is TGTGCCAGCAGCGCCGCGGGGGTGTCCACTGAAGCTTTCTTT. The chain combines TRBV9 with TRBJ1-1; the D gene is possibly TRBD1 (5 bases). From germline, CDR1 is SGDLS and CDR2 YYNGEE. CDR3 length equals 14 residues. V lost 3 bases, J lost 4 bases, and 13 bases lay in between.

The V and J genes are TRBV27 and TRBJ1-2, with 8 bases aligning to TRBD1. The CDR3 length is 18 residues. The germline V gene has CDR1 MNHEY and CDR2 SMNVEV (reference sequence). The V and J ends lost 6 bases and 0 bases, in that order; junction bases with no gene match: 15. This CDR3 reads CASSPQLPGTGSNYGYTF. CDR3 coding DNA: TGTGCCAGCAGCCCACAGTTACCCGGGACAGGATCTAACTATGGCTACACCTTC.

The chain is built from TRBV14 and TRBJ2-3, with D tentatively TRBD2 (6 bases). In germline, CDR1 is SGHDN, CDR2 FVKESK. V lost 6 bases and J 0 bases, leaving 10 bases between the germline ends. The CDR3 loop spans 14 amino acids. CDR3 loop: CASSRGLSTDTQYF. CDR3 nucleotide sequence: TGTGCCAGCAGTCGGGGGTTAAGCACAGATACGCAGTATTTT.

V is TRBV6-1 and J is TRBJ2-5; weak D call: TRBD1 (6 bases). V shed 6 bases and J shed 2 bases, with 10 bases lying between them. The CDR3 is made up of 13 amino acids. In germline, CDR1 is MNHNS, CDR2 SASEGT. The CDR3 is CASRDSLQETQYF. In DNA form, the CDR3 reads TGTGCCAGCAGGGACAGTTTACAAGAGACCCAGTACTTC.

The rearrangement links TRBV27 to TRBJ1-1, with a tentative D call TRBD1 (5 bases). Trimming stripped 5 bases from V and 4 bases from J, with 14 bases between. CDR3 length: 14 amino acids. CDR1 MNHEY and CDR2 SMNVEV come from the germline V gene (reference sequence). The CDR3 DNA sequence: TGTGCCAGCAGTCATTTGGGCGGGGGCACTGAAGCTTTCTTT. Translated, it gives CASSHLGGGTEAFF.

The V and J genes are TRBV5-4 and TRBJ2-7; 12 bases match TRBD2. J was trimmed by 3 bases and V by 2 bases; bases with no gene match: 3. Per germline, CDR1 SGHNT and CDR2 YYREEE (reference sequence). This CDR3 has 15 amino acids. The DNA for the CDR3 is TGTGCCAGCAGCTTAGAACTAGCGGGAGGCTACGAGCAGTACTTC. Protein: CASSLELAGGYEQYF.

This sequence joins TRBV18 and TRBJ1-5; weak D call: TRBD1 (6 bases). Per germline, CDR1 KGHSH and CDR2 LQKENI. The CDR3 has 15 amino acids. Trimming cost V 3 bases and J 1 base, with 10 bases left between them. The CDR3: CASSPTGFSNQPQHF. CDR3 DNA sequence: TGTGCCAGCTCACCGACAGGTTTCAGCAATCAGCCCCAGCATTTT.

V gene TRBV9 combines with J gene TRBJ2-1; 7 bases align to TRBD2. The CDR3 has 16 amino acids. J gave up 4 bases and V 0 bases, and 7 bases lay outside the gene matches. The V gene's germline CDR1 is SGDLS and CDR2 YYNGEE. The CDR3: CASSVESSGWYNEQFF. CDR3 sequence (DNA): TGTGCCAGCAGCGTAGAATCTAGCGGTTGGTACAATGAGCAGTTCTTC.

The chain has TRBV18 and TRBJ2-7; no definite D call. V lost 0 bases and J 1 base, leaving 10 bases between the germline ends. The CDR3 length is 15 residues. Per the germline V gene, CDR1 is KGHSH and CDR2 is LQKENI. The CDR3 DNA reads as TGTGCCAGCTCACCACCGAATAAGCTATCCTACGAGCAGTACTTC. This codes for CASSPPNKLSYEQYF.

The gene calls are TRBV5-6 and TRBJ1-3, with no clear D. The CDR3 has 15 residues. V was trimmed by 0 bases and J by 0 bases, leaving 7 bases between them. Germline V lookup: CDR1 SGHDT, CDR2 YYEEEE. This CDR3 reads CASSLVPDSGNTIYF. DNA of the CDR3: TGTGCCAGCAGCTTGGTCCCAGACTCTGGAAACACCATATATTTT.

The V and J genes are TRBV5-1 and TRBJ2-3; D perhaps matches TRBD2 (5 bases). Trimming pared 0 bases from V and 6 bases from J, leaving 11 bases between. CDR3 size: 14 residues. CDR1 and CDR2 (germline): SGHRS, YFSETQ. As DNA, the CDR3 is TGCGCCAGCAGCTTGGGGACTCCGGGGGATACGCAGTATTTT. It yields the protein CASSLGTPGDTQYF.

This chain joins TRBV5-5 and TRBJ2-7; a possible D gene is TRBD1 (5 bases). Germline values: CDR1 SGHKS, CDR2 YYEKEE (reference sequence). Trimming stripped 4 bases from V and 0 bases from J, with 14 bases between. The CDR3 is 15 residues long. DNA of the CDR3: TGTGCCAGCAGCCCGGACACCTTGCCCTCCTACGAGCAGTACTTC. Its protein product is CASSPDTLPSYEQYF.

CDR3 protein: CASSIGQGVETQYF. The CDR3 bases are TGTGCCAGTAGTATAGGACAGGGTGTAGAGACCCAGTACTTC. V gene TRBV19 combines with J gene TRBJ2-5, with 7 positions matching TRBD1. J lost 4 bases, V lost 1 base, and 3 bases had no gene match. Per germline, CDR1 LNHDA and CDR2 SQIVND (reference sequence). The CDR3 runs to 14 residues.